This T cell receptor beta chain was obtained from a study of cytomegalovirus exposure and HLA in healthy donors. The CDR3 runs 17 residues. The junction had 8 bases not matched to a gene; V was cut back by 5 bases and J by 6 bases. CDR1 is SGHRS, CDR2 YFSETQ, per germline. The study ran its PCR with 60 Vbeta and 13 Jbeta primers. Profiled with immunoSEQ multiplex PCR; TCRdb holds only in-frame clones, not every one. This sample yields approximately 200,000 clones, of which just under 80% are seen a single time; approximately 5.4% belongs to the top ten. Each donor was nominally healthy when sampled (though unrecorded immune exposures were likely). This clone was seen just once. Its antigen remains unidentified. Study-level points and caveats: Beyond CMV serostatus, there was no information to go on about immune exposure. DRB1 had the most TCR associations and HLA-C the fewest, a later analysis found, with rates varying by HLA locus. Researchers reported from a later analysis that most CMV-associated TCR beta chains appeared HLA-restricted.

This sequence originates from a woman aged 30 to 39 in good health and CMV-seropositive. What was sequenced was PBMCs. The chain carries TRBV5-1 and TRBJ2-1, with TRBD2 matching over 16 bases. In DNA form, the CDR3 reads TGCGCCAGCAGTCCGGGTGGGACTAGCGGGGGGGCCAATGAGCAGTTCTTC. It yields the protein CASSPGGTSGGANEQFF.